Listed here is a single TCR beta chain. The data stem from a study of blood T cells in healthy people across ages. Next came a second PCR, run for about 7 to 12 cycles, which used a sample-barcoded 5' primer along with a J-beta primer mix. Each cDNA molecule carried a tag from a template-switch adaptor that contained 12 random nucleotides. TCRdb fed the 5' RACE reads into MiXCR, producing one record per CDR3 protein. The sample contains hundreds of thousands of distinct CDR3 sequences, roughly 25% of which appear only once. V lost 5 bases, J lost 11 bases, and 8 bases stayed unmatched. The germline V gene has CDR1 SEHNR and CDR2 FQNEAQ (reference sequence). This CDR3 is built from 13 residues. These data were also reused for a study on T cells of mothers and their children.

J is TRBJ1-4 and V is TRBV7-9, with 7 bases identical to TRBD1. The sequence was obtained from a boy aged 5-17 years in good health. The sequenced sample was blood. The CDR3 region has the DNA TGTGCCAGCAGCCTAGAAGGGGGCGGGAAACTGTTTTTT. Amino acids: CASSLEGGGKLFF.